This T cell receptor beta chain was documented in a study of cytomegalovirus exposure and HLA in healthy donors. The CDR3 is 14 amino acids. Trimming left V 0 bases short and J 4 bases short, with 11 bases between. The V gene's germline CDR1 is SGHRS and CDR2 YFSETQ. PCR amplification relied on 60 Vbeta primers (plus 13 Jbeta primers). The assay was immunoSEQ multiplex PCR, and TCRdb's table has in-frame clones only and misses some. The sample holds roughly 250,000 clones, roughly 86% seen once. Material: PBMCs. V usage is TRBV5-1 and J usage is TRBJ2-7, with D hard to call. This clonotype originated in a woman aged 35 to 49 in good health and CMV-seropositive. The CDR3: CASSLASGLYEQYF. CDR3 coding DNA: TGCGCCAGCAGCTTGGCTAGTGGGTTATACGAGCAGTACTTC.